Listed here are 27 T cell receptor beta chains from one sample, sequenced in a study of blood T cell repertoires in COVID-19. Method: immunoSEQ multiplex PCR; TCRdb's copy keeps in-frame clones and lacks some. The sample lists under 450,000 clones; roughly 84% were seen once. Material: PBMCs or T cells enriched from blood (not recorded which). Source of these receptors: a woman aged 25 to 45 who had recovered from COVID-19.

The CDR3 DNA reads as TGTGCCAGCAGTTCGGGGGTTCTCACCGGGGAGCTGTTTTTT. This codes for CASSSGVLTGELFF. The chain has TRBV6-2 or TRBV6-3 and TRBJ2-2; D possibly corresponds to TRBD2 (6 bases). Germline V gene data show CDR1 as MNHEY and CDR2 as SVGEGT. The CDR3 contains 14 residues. The germline V and J ends were trimmed by 4 bases and 4 bases, with 10 bases remaining between them.

This chain joins TRBV27 and TRBJ1-6, with 7 bases fitting TRBD1. J lost 7 bases, V lost 5 bases, and 8 bases had no gene match. Per the germline V gene, CDR1 is MNHEY and CDR2 is SMNVEV (reference sequence). CDR3 size: 15 residues. As DNA, the CDR3 is TGTGCCAGCAGTAGTACAGGGGTCTGGAATTCACCCCTCCACTTT. Translation: CASSSTGVWNSPLHF.

The chain carries TRBV10-3 and TRBJ2-7, with 8 bases aligning to TRBD2. CDR1 is ENHRY and CDR2 is SYGVKD in the germline V gene. The J segment lost 0 bases and the V segment lost 10 bases, leaving 5 bases of the junction unmatched. The CDR3 length is 13 residues. CDR3 in DNA: TGTGCCACCGGGGGGGGCACCTCCTACGAGCAGTACTTC. Amino acids: CATGGGTSYEQYF.

The rearrangement uses TRBV7-3 and TRBJ2-3; 7 bases are shared with TRBD2. Germline loops: CDR1 SGHTA, CDR2 FQGTGA. V was pared by 5 bases and J by 3 bases, with 2 bases of the junction left unmatched. CDR3 size: 13 residues. CDR3 DNA sequence: TGTGCCAGCAGCCGGGGGGTTACAGATACGCAGTATTTT. Protein: CASSRGVTDTQYF.

The chain recombines TRBV27 with TRBJ1-4, with D tentatively TRBD1 (6 bases). Per the germline V gene, CDR1 is MNHEY and CDR2 is SMNVEV (reference sequence). The CDR3 consists of 13 residues. Trimming removed 3 bases at V and 7 bases at J, with 9 bases between. CDR3 sequence (DNA): TGTGCCAGCAGTTTTAAAGGGGGTGAAAAACTGTTTTTT. Translated, it gives CASSFKGGEKLFF.

The chain couples TRBV18 to TRBJ2-3, with a possible D match to TRBD1 (5 bases). Deletions cut 5 bases from V and 6 bases from J, with 12 bases between. This CDR3 spans 13 amino acids. From germline, CDR1 is KGHSH and CDR2 LQKENI. CDR3 residues: CASSTSQADTQYF. CDR3 DNA sequence: TGTGCCAGCTCAACTTCACAGGCGGATACGCAGTATTTT.

The chain joins TRBV5-1 to TRBJ2-3, with 10 bases that match TRBD2. With V trimmed by 3 bases and J by 2 bases, 12 bases remained unmatched. The length of the CDR3 is 18 residues. CDR1 and CDR2 from the germline V gene are SGHRS and YFSETQ. CDR3 sequence reads: CASSYQPTSGTLTDTQYF. CDR3 DNA sequence: TGCGCCAGCAGCTACCAACCCACTAGCGGGACCCTCACAGATACGCAGTATTTT.

The chain is built from TRBV6-5 and TRBJ1-5; D is unresolved. The CDR3 consists of 13 residues. V gave up 0 bases and J gave up 4 bases, with 4 bases separating them. CDR1 and CDR2 from the germline V gene are MNHEY and SVGAGI. CDR3 DNA sequence: TGTGCCAGCAGTTACTCTCGGAATCAGCCCCAGCATTTT. Amino acids: CASSYSRNQPQHF.

In this sample, this clone turned up a few times. The chain joins TRBV7-9 to TRBJ1-6, with 7 positions matching TRBD1. The CDR3 has 18 amino acids. The germline gives CDR1 SEHNR, CDR2 FQNEAQ (reference sequence). Unmatched junction bases numbered 7, after V lost 2 bases and J lost 0 bases. CDR3 residues: CASSLRQGESSYNSPLHF. The CDR3 DNA reads as TGTGCCAGCAGCTTAAGACAGGGAGAAAGCTCCTATAATTCACCCCTCCACTTT.

The chain has TRBV5-1 and TRBJ2-1, with 7 bases aligning to TRBD2. The CDR3 has 14 amino acids. V was pared by 3 bases and J by 1 base, with 1 base of the junction left unmatched. Germline V gene data show CDR1 as SGHRS and CDR2 as YFSETQ. The CDR3 here is CASSSGLSYNEQFF. The CDR3 nucleotides read TGCGCCAGCAGCTCGGGACTATCCTACAATGAGCAGTTCTTC.

A few counts support this clone. The genes are TRBV19 and TRBJ2-7, with 9 positions matching TRBD2. J was trimmed by 3 bases and V by 4 bases; bases with no gene match: 7. The germline V gene encodes CDR1 LNHDA and CDR2 SQIVND (reference sequence). This CDR3 contains 15 residues. In nucleotides, the CDR3 is TGTGCCAGTAGTACCCATAGCGGGGGTCACTACGAGCAGTACTTC. The encoded protein is CASSTHSGGHYEQYF.

CDR3 nucleotides: TGTGCCAGCAGCCCAGACCTTAACTATGGCTACACCTTC. Translation: CASSPDLNYGYTF. The rearrangement links TRBV14 to TRBJ1-2; D is undetermined. This CDR3 spans 13 amino acids. The ends were cut back, 4 bases at V and 1 base at J, with 7 bases in the middle. The germline V gene has CDR1 SGHDN and CDR2 FVKESK.

The table lists this clone with a count of one. The chain couples TRBV19 to TRBJ1-1; 8 bases line up with TRBD1. Trimming took 3 bases from V and 12 from J; bases not matched to a gene: 9. Germline V gene sequence: CDR1 LNHDA, CDR2 SQIVND (reference sequence). The CDR3 is 13 amino acids. DNA of the CDR3: TGTGCCAGTAGTATTCGGCCAGGGGGCGTGTCTTTCTTT. Its translation: CASSIRPGGVSFF.

The rearrangement joins TRBV6-6 to TRBJ2-2; 11 bases match TRBD1. V shed 6 bases, J shed 5 bases, and the junction held 5 bases outside the gene matches. The CDR3 is made up of 15 amino acids. The V gene's germline CDR1 is MNHNY and CDR2 SVGAGI (reference sequence). The CDR3 here is CASRAGQGETGELFF. DNA for the CDR3: TGTGCCAGCAGAGCGGGACAGGGGGAAACCGGGGAGCTGTTTTTT.

V is TRBV7-6 and J is TRBJ2-1; 14 nucleotides align to TRBD2. The V gene end was trimmed by 5 bases and the J gene end by 4 bases; junction bases not matched to a gene: 4. The CDR3 covers 16 residues. The germline V gene encodes CDR1 SGHVS and CDR2 FNYEAQ. CDR3 in amino acids: CASSVTSGGGYNEQFF. The CDR3 region has the DNA TGTGCCAGCAGCGTGACTAGCGGGGGGGGATACAATGAGCAGTTCTTC.

This rearrangement joins TRBV7-6 to TRBJ1-2; D unresolved. Trimming shortened V by 1 base and J by 2 bases, and 11 bases separated the two germline ends. There are 15 residues in the CDR3. Germline-derived CDR1 and CDR2 are SGHVS and FNYEAQ. CDR3 amino acids: CASSLGSGRNYGYTF. DNA for the CDR3: TGTGCCAGCAGCTTAGGCTCCGGGAGGAACTATGGCTACACCTTC.

This rearrangement joins TRBV18 to TRBJ1-2; D not resolved. This CDR3 comprises 15 residues. V lost 5 bases to trimming and J lost 6 bases, with 19 bases between them. CDR1 KGHSH and CDR2 LQKENI come from the germline V gene. The CDR3, as DNA: TGTGCCAGCTCAGAAGGCGGCCCCCAAGGCGATGGCTACACCTTC. Translation: CASSEGGPQGDGYTF.

As concerns this clone: This same CDR3 is encoded by further DNA sequences in the sample. CDR3 nucleotides: TGTGCCAGCAGTTTCCTGAATCAGCCCCAGCATTTT. Translated, it gives CASSFLNQPQHF. This chain uses TRBV6-5 with TRBJ1-5; D not resolved. Trimming cost V 4 bases and J 4 bases, with 5 bases left between them. The CDR3 is 12 residues long. CDR1 and CDR2 (germline): MNHEY, SVGAGI.

This chain joins TRBV5-1 and TRBJ1-6, with 8 nucleotides matching TRBD1. V lost 4 bases and J lost 0; bases outside the gene matches: 3. Per the germline V gene, CDR1 is SGHRS and CDR2 is YFSETQ. The CDR3 is 16 residues long. CDR3 amino acids: CASSTTGASYNSPLHF. The DNA for the CDR3 is TGCGCCAGCAGCACGACAGGGGCCTCCTATAATTCACCCCTCCACTTT.

This clone was detected ten times or more. The chain links TRBV27 to TRBJ2-6; a possible D gene is TRBD2 (5 bases). The V and J ends lost 2 bases and 3 bases respectively, with 17 bases between them. Germline V CDR1 and CDR2: MNHEY, SMNVEV (reference sequence). CDR3 size: 18 residues. In DNA, the CDR3 is TGTGCCAGCAGTTTAACGTTAGGCGCGGGCTATGGGGCCAACGTCCTGACTTTC. Translated: CASSLTLGAGYGANVLTF.

This clone showed up just once. V usage is TRBV6-5 and J usage is TRBJ1-5; weak D call: TRBD1 (5 bases). This CDR3 region has 14 residues. V gave up 2 bases and J gave up 3 bases, with 8 bases separating them. Germline V gene lookup returns CDR1 MNHEY and CDR2 SVGAGI. The CDR3 region has the DNA TGTGCCAGCAGTTACGACAGTGCCAATCAGCCCCAGCATTTT. Residues: CASSYDSANQPQHF.

The chain couples TRBV4-2 to TRBJ2-3, with 10 bases fitting TRBD2. Germline-derived CDR1 and CDR2 are LGHNA and YNFKEQ. The CDR3 sequence is 17 residues long. The V gene end was trimmed by 0 bases and the J gene end by 2 bases; junction bases not matched to a gene: 5. The DNA of the CDR3 is TGTGCCAGCAGCCAAGAAAGAGCGGGAGGGCCCACAGATACGCAGTATTTT. Protein: CASSQERAGGPTDTQYF.

The V call is TRBV6-5, the J call TRBJ2-1, with D maybe TRBD2 (5 bases). Looked up from germline, CDR1 is MNHEY and CDR2 is SVGAGI. The CDR3 is 11 amino acids. Trimming removed 5 bases at V and 9 bases at J, with 8 bases between. The CDR3 region has the DNA TGTGCCAGCAGTACTAGGGTTGAGCAGTTCTTC. This encodes CASSTRVEQFF.

The gene calls are TRBV7-8 and TRBJ2-1; TRBD2 might be the D (5 bases). CDR1 and CDR2 from the germline V gene are SGHVS and FQNEAQ. CDR3 length: 14 amino acids. The V and J ends lost 6 bases and 8 bases respectively, with 17 bases between them. The CDR3 DNA reads TGTGCCAGCAGGGCCACTCGGGCCGGGGATGAGCAGTTCTTC. Translating it yields CASRATRAGDEQFF.

The V call is TRBV14, the J call TRBJ1-1; D is ambiguous. Germline V gene sequence: CDR1 SGHDN, CDR2 FVKESK. Trimming removed 8 bases at V and 2 bases at J, with 18 bases between. The CDR3 covers 15 residues. CDR3 amino acids: CASGDRRPANTEAFF. Written as DNA, the CDR3 is TGTGCCAGCGGTGACCGGAGGCCAGCAAACACTGAAGCTTTCTTT.

The rearrangement uses TRBV7-8 and TRBJ1-3, with a tentative D call TRBD1 (5 bases). V dropped 1 base and J dropped 3 bases, with 7 bases sitting between them. The CDR3 totals 14 residues. CDR1 is SGHVS and CDR2 is FQNEAQ in the germline V gene. In DNA, the CDR3 is TGTGCCAGCAGCTTAGAGGGGATTGGAAACACCATATATTTT. Translation: CASSLEGIGNTIYF.

This sequence joins TRBV5-6 and TRBJ2-1; 10 nucleotides line up with TRBD2. CDR1 and CDR2 (germline): SGHDT, YYEEEE. The CDR3 sequence is 15 residues long. The J segment lost 6 bases and the V segment lost 8 bases, leaving 11 bases of the junction unmatched. The CDR3 protein is CASTPGTSALNEQFF. The CDR3 nucleotides are TGTGCCAGTACGCCCGGGACTAGCGCCCTCAATGAGCAGTTCTTC. The full variable domain, rest sourced from reference TRBV5-6 and TRBJ2-1, is DAGVTQSPTHLIKTRGQQVTLRCSPKSGHDTVSWYQQALGQGPQFIFQYYEEEERQRGNFPDRFSGHQFPNYSSELNVNALLLGDSALYLCASTPGTSALNEQFFGPGTRLTVL.